These 26 T cell receptor beta chains were sequenced from one sample in a study of cytomegalovirus exposure and HLA in healthy donors. The PCR had 60 Vbeta and 13 Jbeta primers. Sequencing was performed with immunoSEQ multiplex PCR; in TCRdb, only in-frame clones are kept and a portion is missing. The table has 170,000 or so clones, around four fifths seen once. The sample was PBMCs. These receptors were obtained from a girl aged 5 to 17 in good health and CMV-seropositive.

This sequence joins TRBV5-4 and TRBJ1-2, with 9 bases matching TRBD1. The CDR3 extends over 18 amino acids. The junction had 16 bases not matched to a gene; V was cut back by 3 bases and J by 4 bases. The germline V gene encodes CDR1 SGHNT and CDR2 YYREEE (reference sequence). The CDR3 region is CASSSPMGQGGSGYGYTF. CDR3 nucleotide sequence: TGTGCCAGCAGCTCTCCGATGGGACAGGGAGGTTCTGGCTATGGCTACACCTTC.

This sequence joins TRBV25-1 and TRBJ1-1; TRBD1 matches 8 bases. Germline V gene data show CDR1 as MGHDK and CDR2 as SYGVNS. V was clipped by 8 bases and J by 4 bases; unmatched bases: 6. The CDR3 covers 13 residues. DNA of the CDR3: TGTGCCAGCCAGAGACAGGGGTTCACTGAAGCTTTCTTT. Translation: CASQRQGFTEAFF.

The rearrangement links TRBV9 to TRBJ2-2, with 10 bases identical to TRBD1. The germline gives CDR1 SGDLS, CDR2 YYNGEE. There are 19 residues in the CDR3. Trimming took 3 bases from V and 0 from J; bases not matched to a gene: 11. CDR3 nucleotide sequence: TGTGCCAGCAGCGGGACCGGGACAGGGGAGAATCCGAACACCGGGGAGCTGTTTTTT. Protein product: CASSGTGTGENPNTGELFF.

The V call is TRBV7-8, the J call TRBJ2-5; D may be TRBD2 (5 bases). Germline values: CDR1 SGHVS, CDR2 FQNEAQ. This CDR3 is 12 amino acids long. V shed 6 bases and J shed 4 bases, with 9 bases lying between them. CDR3 loop: CASSQAGETQYF. In DNA form, the CDR3 reads TGTGCCAGCAGTCAGGCGGGAGAGACCCAGTACTTC.

The CDR3 is CAISVTSGVWNEQFF. The CDR3 DNA follows: TGTGCCATCAGCGTGACTAGCGGGGTTTGGAATGAGCAGTTCTTC. The chain joins TRBV10-3 to TRBJ2-1; 11 bases are a match to TRBD2. Germline V CDR1 and CDR2: ENHRY, SYGVKD. V trimming: 6 bases; J trimming: 7 bases; junction bases outside the gene matches: 8. The CDR3 runs to 15 residues.

The rearrangement links TRBV5-1 to TRBJ1-2, with 10 bases lining up with TRBD1. The CDR3 loop spans 14 amino acids. Germline lookup yields CDR1 SGHRS and CDR2 YFSETQ. V lost 4 bases and J lost 3; bases outside the gene matches: 3. For the CDR3, the DNA is TGCGCCAGCAGCCGGGACAGGGGCGACTATGGCTACACCTTC. This sequence encodes CASSRDRGDYGYTF.

This rearrangement joins TRBV5-4 to TRBJ2-7; maybe TRBD1 (6 bases). In germline, CDR1 is SGHNT, CDR2 YYREEE (reference sequence). The V and J ends lost 5 bases and 0 bases respectively, with 9 bases between them. The CDR3 sequence is 13 residues long. The CDR3 coding sequence is TGTGCCAGCAGGGACAGCAGCTCCTACGAGCAGTACTTC. This translates into CASRDSSSYEQYF.

The V gene is TRBV27, the J gene TRBJ2-7, with TRBD1 as a possible D gene (5 bases). Germline V gene data show CDR1 as MNHEY and CDR2 as SMNVEV (reference sequence). V was pared by 3 bases and J by 0 bases, with 9 bases between. This CDR3 has 14 amino acids. CDR3 DNA sequence: TGTGCCAGCAGTTTTGGCAGGGACTCCTACGAGCAGTACTTC. Its protein is CASSFGRDSYEQYF.

Regarding this clone: The germline gene is not matched at one end of the junction; a read error may be the cause. The CDR3 loop reads CASSYYAVGYSEQFF. CDR3 sequence (DNA): TGTGCCAGCAGTTACTACGCAGTCGGCTACAGTGAGCAGTTCTTC. The chain employs TRBV6-5 and TRBJ2-1; no firm D call. Germline CDR1 reads MNHEY; CDR2 reads SVGAGI. The CDR3 extends over 15 amino acids.

This clone has just a few counts. As DNA, the CDR3 is TGCAGTGCCGGGTCGTCTTTCTTT. It is translated as CSAGSSFF. This chain links TRBV20-1 with TRBJ1-1; no clear D. The CDR3 is 8 amino acids. V was cut by 6 bases and J by 12 bases, with 8 bases left in between. Looked up from germline, CDR1 is DFQATT and CDR2 is SNEGSKA (reference sequence).

To note about this clone: It is unclear where the CDR3 begins or ends on the DNA, so no DNA is shown, and the CDR3 is as TCRdb lists it. This chain connects TRBV4-1 to TRBJ2-3; TRBD2 was called by the table and not checked on the DNA. Germline lookup yields CDR1 MGHRA and CDR2 YSYEKL. Counting both end residues, the CDR3 totals 22 amino acids. CDR3 in amino acids: CASSQEYVGPGLAGGLSDTQYF.

The V call is TRBV5-5, the J call TRBJ2-5; D unclear. The CDR3 covers 14 residues. V lost 0 bases and J 1 base, leaving 7 bases between the germline ends. Per the germline V gene, CDR1 is SGHKS and CDR2 is YYEKEE (reference sequence). This CDR3 reads CASSLGTTQETQYF. The CDR3 bases are TGTGCCAGCAGCTTGGGAACTACCCAAGAGACCCAGTACTTC.

The rearrangement joins TRBV9 to TRBJ2-7, with D tentatively TRBD1 (6 bases). Trimming removed 4 bases at V and 2 bases at J, with 10 bases between. CDR1 and CDR2 (germline): SGDLS, YYNGEE. CDR3 length: 13 amino acids. The CDR3 coding sequence is TGTGCCAGCAGCTCACAGGGAGCCTACGAGCAGTACTTC. Protein sequence: CASSSQGAYEQYF.

V usage is TRBV7-9 and J usage is TRBJ1-1, with unresolved D. This CDR3 comprises 12 residues. Trimming cost V 4 bases and J 12 bases, with 15 bases left between them. In germline, CDR1 is SEHNR, CDR2 FQNEAQ (reference sequence). The CDR3 coding sequence is TGTGCCAGCAGCTCCCGACTCCCGTTAACTTTCTTT. Protein: CASSSRLPLTFF.

The rearrangement joins TRBV18 to TRBJ2-7; 9 positions match TRBD1. The CDR3 spans 15 residues. V gave up 3 bases and J gave up 4 bases; unmatched junction bases: 7. Germline CDR1 is KGHSH and CDR2 is LQKENI. The DNA for the CDR3 is TGTGCCAGCTCACCTATCGGACAGGGGCGGTACGAGCAGTACTTC. Residues: CASSPIGQGRYEQYF.

The chain joins TRBV12-5 to TRBJ1-2; D might be TRBD1 (6 bases). With 0 bases removed from V and 4 bases from J, the gap between germline ends came to 12 bases. Looked up from germline, CDR1 is LGHNT and CDR2 is FRNRAP. The length of the CDR3 is 15 residues. CDR3 sequence: CASGLVHRDFYGYTF. CDR3 bases: TGTGCTAGTGGTTTGGTACACAGGGATTTCTATGGCTACACCTTC.

This sequence joins TRBV6-5 and TRBJ1-2; tentatively, D is TRBD1 (6 bases). The CDR3 length is 13 residues. Germline-derived CDR1 and CDR2 are MNHEY and SVGAGI. V gave up 4 bases and J gave up 8 bases, with 14 bases separating them. This chain's CDR3 is CASSSTGARGYTF. Written as DNA, the CDR3 is TGTGCCAGCAGTTCGACAGGAGCCCGCGGCTACACCTTC.

The chain couples TRBV28 to TRBJ1-1; tentative D call: TRBD1 (5 bases). This CDR3 comprises 16 residues. The germline CDR1 and CDR2 sequences are MDHEN and SYDVKM. With 6 bases removed from V and 4 bases from J, the gap between germline ends came to 21 bases. The DNA for the CDR3 is TGTGCCAGCAGCTCCCCTTTTGGATCGGGGGGCACTGAAGCTTTCTTT. Protein sequence: CASSSPFGSGGTEAFF.

This chain uses TRBV6-5 with TRBJ1-2, with D possibly TRBD1 on 6 matching bases. The ends were cut back, 0 bases at V and 7 bases at J, with 15 bases in the middle. Germline loops: CDR1 MNHEY, CDR2 SVGAGI. The CDR3 sequence is 15 residues long. The CDR3 region has the DNA TGTGCCAGCAGTTACTCGACAGGTAGAGCTGGTGGCTACACCTTC. It specifies CASSYSTGRAGGYTF.

The chain combines TRBV7-9 with TRBJ1-2, with 7 bases matching TRBD1. V shed 6 bases and J 6 bases; nucleotides not matched to a gene: 10. CDR1 is SEHNR and CDR2 is FQNEAQ in the germline V gene (reference sequence). CDR3 length: 14 amino acids. The CDR3 spells CASREPGTVHGYTF. The CDR3 DNA reads TGTGCCAGCAGAGAACCCGGGACAGTACATGGCTACACCTTC.

This clone was detected once. The rearrangement uses TRBV5-4 and TRBJ1-2; the match to TRBD1 covers 11 bases. Germline trimming cut 0 bases from V and 4 bases from J; bases unmatched to any gene: 5. Germline assignment: CDR1 SGHNT and CDR2 YYREEE (reference sequence). The length of the CDR3 is 16 residues. CDR3 coding DNA: TGTGCCAGCAGCTTGGCGGACAGGGGGCATGGCTATGGCTACACCTTC. The encoded protein is CASSLADRGHGYGYTF.

There are a few counts of this clone. The chain joins TRBV29-1 to TRBJ1-1; 9 bases fit TRBD1. Germline values: CDR1 SQVTM, CDR2 ANQGSEA. The CDR3 sequence is 14 residues long. Germline trimming cut 1 base from V and 6 bases from J; bases unmatched to any gene: 6. The CDR3 spells CSVEGQGDRSEAFF. The CDR3 DNA sequence: TGCAGCGTTGAAGGACAGGGGGATCGCTCTGAAGCTTTCTTT.

V is TRBV30 and J is TRBJ2-5; 13 nucleotides agree with TRBD2. The CDR3 runs 16 residues. The J segment lost 2 bases and the V segment lost 5 bases, leaving 8 bases of the junction unmatched. Germline V lookup: CDR1 GTSNPN, CDR2 SVGIG (reference sequence). Here the CDR3 DNA reads TGTGCCTGGGGGAAACTAGCGGGGGGGACACAAGAGACCCAGTACTTC. It codes for CAWGKLAGGTQETQYF. Variable domain in full (rest from reference TRBV30 and TRBJ2-5): SQTIHQWPATLVQPVGSPLSLECTVEGTSNPNLYWYRQAAGRGLQLLFYSVGIGQISSEVPQNLSASRPQDRQFILSSKKLLLSDSGFYLCAWGKLAGGTQETQYFGPGTRLLVL.

The chain employs TRBV4-2 and TRBJ1-2; D remains unclear. This CDR3 is 13 amino acids long. V was trimmed by 1 base and J by 7 bases, leaving 10 bases between them. Looked up from germline, CDR1 is LGHNA and CDR2 is YNFKEQ. CDR3 coding DNA: TGTGCCAGCAGCCAAGCGCTAATTAGTGGCTACACCTTC. The encoded protein is CASSQALISGYTF.

The chain combines TRBV7-9 with TRBJ1-1; 8 bases fit TRBD1. The CDR3 length is 15 residues. The ends lost 4 bases at V and 3 bases at J; junction bases unmatched: 7. The germline V gene has CDR1 SEHNR and CDR2 FQNEAQ (reference sequence). CDR3 sequence: CASSYGQGAHTEAFF. In DNA form, the CDR3 reads TGTGCCAGCAGCTACGGACAGGGTGCGCACACTGAAGCTTTCTTT. Together with reference TRBV7-9 and TRBJ1-1, the CDR3 gives the full variable domain: DTGVSQNPRHKITKRGQNVTFRCDPISEHNRLYWYRQTLGQGPEFLTYFQNEAQLEKSRLLSDRFSAERPKGSFSTLEIQRTEQGDSAMYLCASSYGQGAHTEAFFGQGTRLTVV.

The chain is built from TRBV5-6 and TRBJ2-6, with 7 bases identical to TRBD2. This CDR3 contains 16 residues. After removal of 1 base from V and 0 bases from J, the junction contained 1 base not matched to a gene. Germline V lookup: CDR1 SGHDT, CDR2 YYEEEE. In nucleotides, the CDR3 is TGTGCCAGCAGCTTGAAGCGGGGCTCTGGGGCCAACGTCCTGACTTTC. Encoded protein: CASSLKRGSGANVLTF.